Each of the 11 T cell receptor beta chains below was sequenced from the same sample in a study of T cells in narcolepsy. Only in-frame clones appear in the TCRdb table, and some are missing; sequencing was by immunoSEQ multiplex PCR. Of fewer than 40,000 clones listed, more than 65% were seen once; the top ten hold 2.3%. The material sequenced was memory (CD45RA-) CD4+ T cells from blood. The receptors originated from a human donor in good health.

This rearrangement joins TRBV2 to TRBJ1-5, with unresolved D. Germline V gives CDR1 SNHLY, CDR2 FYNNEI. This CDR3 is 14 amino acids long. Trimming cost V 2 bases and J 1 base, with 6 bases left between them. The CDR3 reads CASSEMVSNQPQHF. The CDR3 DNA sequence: TGTGCCAGCAGTGAAATGGTAAGCAATCAGCCCCAGCATTTT.

For the CDR3, the DNA is TGTGCCAGCAGTTACGCCAGGGGCGGGGGGTTTAATGAGCAGTTCTTC. This gives the protein CASSYARGGGFNEQFF. V is TRBV6-5 and J is TRBJ2-1; 8 bases map to TRBD2. This CDR3 has 16 residues. Germline V gene sequence: CDR1 MNHEY, CDR2 SVGAGI. V shed 2 bases, J shed 7 bases, and the junction held 10 bases outside the gene matches.

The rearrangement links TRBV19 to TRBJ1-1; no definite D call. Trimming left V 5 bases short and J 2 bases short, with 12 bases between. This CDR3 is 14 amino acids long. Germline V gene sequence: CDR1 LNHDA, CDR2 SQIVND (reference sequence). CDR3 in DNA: TGTGCCAGTAGTGGCTCATTAGGCAACACTGAAGCTTTCTTT. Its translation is CASSGSLGNTEAFF.

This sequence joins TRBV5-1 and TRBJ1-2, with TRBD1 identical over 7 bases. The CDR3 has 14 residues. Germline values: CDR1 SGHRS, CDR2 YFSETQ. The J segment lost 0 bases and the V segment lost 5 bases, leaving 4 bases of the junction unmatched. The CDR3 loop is CASRRGQANYGYTF. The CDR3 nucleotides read TGCGCCAGCAGACGCGGACAGGCTAACTATGGCTACACCTTC.

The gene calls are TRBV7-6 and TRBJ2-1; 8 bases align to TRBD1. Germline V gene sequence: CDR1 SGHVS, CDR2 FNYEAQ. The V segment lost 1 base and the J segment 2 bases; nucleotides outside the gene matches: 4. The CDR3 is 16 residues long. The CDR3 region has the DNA TGTGCCAGCAGCTTAGTAACAGGGGGAACCTACAATGAGCAGTTCTTC. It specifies CASSLVTGGTYNEQFF.

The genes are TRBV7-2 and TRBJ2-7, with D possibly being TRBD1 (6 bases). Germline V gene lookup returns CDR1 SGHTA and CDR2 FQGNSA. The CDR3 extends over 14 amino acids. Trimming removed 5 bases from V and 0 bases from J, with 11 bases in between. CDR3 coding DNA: TGTGCCAGCAGCCCGCGACAGGACTCCTACGAGCAGTACTTC. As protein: CASSPRQDSYEQYF.

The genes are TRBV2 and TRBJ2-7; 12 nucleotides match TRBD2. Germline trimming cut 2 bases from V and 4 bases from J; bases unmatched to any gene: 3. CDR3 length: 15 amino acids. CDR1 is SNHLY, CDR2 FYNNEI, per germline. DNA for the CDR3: TGTGCCAGCAGTGAAACACTAGCGGGGGGTTACGAGCAGTACTTC. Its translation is CASSETLAGGYEQYF.

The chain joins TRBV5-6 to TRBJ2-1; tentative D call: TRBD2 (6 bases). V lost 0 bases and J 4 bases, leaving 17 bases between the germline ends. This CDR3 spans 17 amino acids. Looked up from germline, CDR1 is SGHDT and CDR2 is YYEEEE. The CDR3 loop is CASSLGETRRGYNEQFF. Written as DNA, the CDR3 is TGTGCCAGCAGCTTGGGGGAGACTAGGAGGGGTTACAATGAGCAGTTCTTC.

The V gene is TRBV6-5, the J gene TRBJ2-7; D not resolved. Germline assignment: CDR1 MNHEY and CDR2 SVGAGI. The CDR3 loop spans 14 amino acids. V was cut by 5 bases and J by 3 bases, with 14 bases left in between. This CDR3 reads CASSAAGGFYEQYF. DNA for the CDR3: TGTGCCAGCAGTGCGGCAGGCGGTTTCTACGAGCAGTACTTC.

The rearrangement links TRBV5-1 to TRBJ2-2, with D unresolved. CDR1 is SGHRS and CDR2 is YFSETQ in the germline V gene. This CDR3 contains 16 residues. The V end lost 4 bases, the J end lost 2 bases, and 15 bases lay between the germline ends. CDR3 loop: CASSDPGPTNTGELFF. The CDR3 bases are TGCGCCAGCAGCGATCCTGGGCCGACAAACACCGGGGAGCTGTTTTTT.

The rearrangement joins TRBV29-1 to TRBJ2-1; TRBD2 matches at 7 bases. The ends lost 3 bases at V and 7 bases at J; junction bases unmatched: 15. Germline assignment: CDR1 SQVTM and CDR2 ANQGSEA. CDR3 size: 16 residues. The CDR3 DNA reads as TGCAGCGTTGATGCGGGAGAGGGCGTCGGGTTTAATGAGCAGTTCTTC. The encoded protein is CSVDAGEGVGFNEQFF.